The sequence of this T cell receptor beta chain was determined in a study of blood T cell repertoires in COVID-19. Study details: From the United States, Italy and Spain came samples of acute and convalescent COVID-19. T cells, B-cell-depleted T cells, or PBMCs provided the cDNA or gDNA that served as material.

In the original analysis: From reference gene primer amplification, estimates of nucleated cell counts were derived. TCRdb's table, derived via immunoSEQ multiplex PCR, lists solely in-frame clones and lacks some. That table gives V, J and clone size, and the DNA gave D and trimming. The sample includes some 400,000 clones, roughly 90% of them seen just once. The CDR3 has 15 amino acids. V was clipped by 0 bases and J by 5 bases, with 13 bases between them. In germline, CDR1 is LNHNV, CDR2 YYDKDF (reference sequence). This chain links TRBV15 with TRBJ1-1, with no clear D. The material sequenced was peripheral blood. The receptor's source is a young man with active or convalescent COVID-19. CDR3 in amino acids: CATSREQTPRTEAFF. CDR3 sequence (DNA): TGTGCCACCAGCAGAGAACAGACCCCCCGGACTGAAGCTTTCTTT.